This T cell receptor beta chain was retrieved from a study of blood T cells in healthy people across ages. The V end lost 5 bases, the J end lost 4 bases, and 12 bases lay between the germline ends. CDR1 and CDR2 from the germline V gene are MNHEY and SMNVEV (reference sequence). The CDR3 is 15 amino acids. This clonotype was counted only a few times. Its specificity is not known. Notes on the study in general: TCR beta diversity per million T cells fell roughly linearly with age. The study regarded diversity estimates from one million T cells as underestimates.

Primed by a sample-barcoded 5' primer and a J-beta primer mix, a second PCR proceeded for about 7 to 11 cycles. TCRdb re-called the 5' RACE reads through MiXCR, storing one row per CDR3 protein. The sample holds approximately 800,000 distinct CDR3 sequences, roughly 56% seen once. Sequences were obtained from blood. V usage is TRBV27 and J usage is TRBJ2-6; D not resolved. This TCR came from a man aged 35-49 years in good health. CDR3 amino acids: CASSLRTRGANVLTF. The CDR3 bases are TGTGCCAGCAGTCTTAGGACGAGGGGGGCCAACGTCCTGACTTTC.